Sequencing of this TCR beta chain was carried out in a study of immune cell composition in non-small cell lung cancer. Whole-study context: Lung adenocarcinoma or squamous carcinoma made up most tumours.

The CDR3 length is 18 residues. Germline assignment: CDR1 SGHDT and CDR2 YYEEEE. Losses at the gene ends were 4 bases for V and 2 bases for J; bases not matched to a gene: 17. TCRdb's copy holds only in-frame clones and misses some; the assay was immunoSEQ multiplex PCR. The table has 7,500 to 10,000 clones, 67% seen once. Study results and limitations: It was not proven that tumour-reactive clones equal dominant tumour-associated clones. Squamous carcinomas (approximately 80%) more often had tumour-associated clones >0.5% than adenocarcinomas (around 33%).

Turning to this clone: What it binds is unknown.

Normal lung sampling was at least 3 cm from the tumour, as distant as possible. The sequence derives from a human donor with non-small cell lung cancer. Sequencing was carried out using non-adjacent lung tissue. This chain connects TRBV5-6 to TRBJ1-2, with TRBD1 matching over 7 bases. The CDR3 loop is CASSHAQGTRLRNYGYTF. In nucleotides, the CDR3 is TGTGCCAGCAGCCATGCACAGGGGACCCGCCTGAGAAACTATGGCTACACCTTC.